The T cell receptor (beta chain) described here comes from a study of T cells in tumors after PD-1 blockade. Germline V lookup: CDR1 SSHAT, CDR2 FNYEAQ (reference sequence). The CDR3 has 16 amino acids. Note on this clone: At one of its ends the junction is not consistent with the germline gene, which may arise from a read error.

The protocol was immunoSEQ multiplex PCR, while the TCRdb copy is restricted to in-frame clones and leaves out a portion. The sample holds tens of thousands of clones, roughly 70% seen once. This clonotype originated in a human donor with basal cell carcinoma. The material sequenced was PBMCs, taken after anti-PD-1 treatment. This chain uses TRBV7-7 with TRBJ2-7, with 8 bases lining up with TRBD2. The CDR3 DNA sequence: TGTGCTAGCAGCCGGGAGGGTGGGCAGTTCCTATACGAGCAGTACTTC. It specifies CASSREGGQFLYEQYF.